This T cell receptor beta chain appears in the sequencing data of a study of OX40 agonist ivuxolimab in advanced cancers. The overall study: Partial response was recorded in three patients: one hepatocellular carcinoma and two cutaneous melanoma cases.

The CDR3 covers 15 residues. V was clipped by 4 bases and J by 6 bases, with 18 bases between them. Germline CDR1 and CDR2: LNHNV and YYDKDF (reference sequence). Sequencing used immunoSEQ multiplex PCR; TCRdb keeps in-frame clones, though not all of them. In the table there are about 40,000 clones, more than 70% of which are singletons. Sequenced here: CD4+ or CD8+ T cells sorted from blood, sampled in a trial of the OX40 agonist ivuxolimab. This receptor was taken from an adult with an advanced solid tumor such as melanoma, head and neck, liver or kidney cancer. The chain employs TRBV15 and TRBJ2-5, with D perhaps matching TRBD1 (6 bases). The CDR3 DNA reads as TGTGCCACCAGCAATGACAGGTCTCCGGCAAAGACCCAGTACTTC. Translating gives CATSNDRSPAKTQYF.